The 18 T cell receptor beta chains below all came from one sample that was sequenced in a study of CD8+ T cells in alopecia areata. Indicated treatment: oral pan-JAK inhibitor, 5-10 mg twice daily. It was cDNA, reverse transcribed from extracted RNA, that served as the sequencing template. Assay used: immunoSEQ multiplex PCR; TCRdb lists only in-frame clones, some missing. The sample includes roughly 170,000 clones, around three fifths of them seen just once. Source: CD8+ T cells sorted from blood, taken at week 24, from a patient treated with tofacitinib. Every receptor here comes from a human donor with alopecia areata.

This clone has a handful of counts. V and J are TRBV14 and TRBJ2-3; TRBD2 matches 10 bases. Germline V gene data show CDR1 as SGHDN and CDR2 as FVKESK. Losses at the gene ends were 2 bases for V and 4 bases for J; bases not matched to a gene: 3. The CDR3 contains 15 residues. The CDR3 loop reads CASSQTSGVADTQYF. The CDR3 region has the DNA TGTGCCAGCAGCCAAACTAGCGGGGTCGCAGATACGCAGTATTTT. Together with reference TRBV14 and TRBJ2-3, the CDR3 gives the full variable domain: EAGVTQFPSHSVIEKGQTVTLRCDPISGHDNLYWYRRVMGKEIKFLLHFVKESKQDESGMPNNRFLAERTGGTYSTLKVQPAELEDSGVYFCASSQTSGVADTQYFGPGTRLTVL.

Here the CDR3 DNA reads TGTGCCATCACCAGGGGCGATCAGCCCCAGCATTTT. Amino acid sequence: CAITRGDQPQHF. This chain connects TRBV7-9 to TRBJ1-5; weak D call: TRBD1 (6 bases). Germline V gene sequence: CDR1 SEHNR, CDR2 FQNEAQ (reference sequence). The CDR3 has 12 residues. Trimming stripped 10 bases from V and 5 bases from J, with 12 bases between.

This clone was found a few times. This sequence joins TRBV4-1 and TRBJ2-7; 7 bases line up with TRBD1. J was trimmed by 4 bases and V by 1 base; bases with no gene match: 10. Germline CDR1 MGHRA, CDR2 YSYEKL. The CDR3 runs 16 residues. The CDR3 coding sequence is TGCGCCAGCAGCCAAGTGATGTCAGGGGGATTTTACGAGCAGTACTTC. It is translated as CASSQVMSGGFYEQYF.

As DNA, the CDR3 is TGCGCCAGCAGTGAAGACAGGGTTGGACAGCCCCAGCATTTT. It specifies CASSEDRVGQPQHF. The V call is TRBV10-2, the J call TRBJ1-5; 7 bases agree with TRBD1. The germline V gene encodes CDR1 WSHSY and CDR2 SAAADI. The CDR3 has 14 residues. Unmatched junction bases numbered 6, after V lost 3 bases and J lost 7 bases.

The V and J genes are TRBV30 and TRBJ2-1, with D unresolved. V was cut by 0 bases and J by 2 bases, with 5 bases left in between. Looked up from germline, CDR1 is GTSNPN and CDR2 is SVGIG (reference sequence). The CDR3 loop spans 13 amino acids. CDR3 sequence: CAWSVVTYNEQFF. The CDR3 DNA sequence: TGTGCCTGGAGTGTAGTGACCTACAATGAGCAGTTCTTC. Full variable domain (outside the CDR3, taken from reference TRBV30 and TRBJ2-1): SQTIHQWPATLVQPVGSPLSLECTVEGTSNPNLYWYRQAAGRGLQLLFYSVGIGQISSEVPQNLSASRPQDRQFILSSKKLLLSDSGFYLCAWSVVTYNEQFFGPGTRLTVL.

In its sample, this clone was seen a few times. The gene calls are TRBV2 and TRBJ2-1, with 13 bases lining up with TRBD2. This CDR3 contains 15 residues. V was pared by 8 bases and J by 5 bases, with 6 bases of the junction left unmatched. In germline, CDR1 is SNHLY, CDR2 FYNNEI. CDR3 sequence reads: CASEWGLAGHNEQFF. The CDR3 DNA follows: TGTGCCAGCGAATGGGGACTAGCGGGGCACAATGAGCAGTTCTTC.

This clone was observed a handful of times. The V call is TRBV2, the J call TRBJ2-1; D not certain. The CDR3 totals 12 residues. Germline lookup yields CDR1 SNHLY and CDR2 FYNNEI. V was pared by 3 bases and J by 10 bases, with 10 bases between. The CDR3 loop reads CASSEPGYEQFF. CDR3 nucleotide sequence: TGTGCCAGCAGTGAGCCTGGTTACGAGCAGTTCTTC.

The chain employs TRBV13 and TRBJ2-7; TRBD1 aligns across 7 bases. V gave up 5 bases and J gave up 2 bases; unmatched junction bases: 6. The CDR3 runs to 14 residues. Germline V gene sequence: CDR1 PRHDT, CDR2 FYEKMQ (reference sequence). The CDR3 here is CASSDRQGAYEQYF. The CDR3 coding sequence is TGTGCCAGCAGCGACCGACAGGGCGCCTACGAGCAGTACTTC.

In its sample, this clone was seen a few times. The chain uses TRBV30 and TRBJ1-1; the D gene is possibly TRBD1 (5 bases). CDR1 and CDR2 from the germline V gene are GTSNPN and SVGIG (reference sequence). The V and J ends lost 2 bases and 1 base respectively, with 11 bases between them. The CDR3 length is 14 residues. CDR3 residues: CAWSPGHGNTEAFF. CDR3 nucleotide sequence: TGTGCCTGGAGTCCAGGACATGGGAACACTGAAGCTTTCTTT.

The rearrangement joins TRBV6-5 to TRBJ2-7; no definite D call. Germline CDR1 reads MNHEY; CDR2 reads SVGAGI. The V end was cut by 5 bases, the J end by 0 bases, with 8 bases between. This CDR3 spans 13 amino acids. The CDR3 sequence: CASSDPTSYEQYF. In DNA, the CDR3 is TGTGCCAGCAGTGACCCAACCTCCTACGAGCAGTACTTC.

This clone occurred a few times. The V and J genes are TRBV29-1 and TRBJ1-2; TRBD1 might be the D (5 bases). CDR3 size: 11 residues. Germline-derived CDR1 and CDR2 are SQVTM and ANQGSEA. With 5 bases removed from V and 7 bases from J, the gap between germline ends came to 11 bases. This chain's CDR3 is CSVNAGFGYTF. CDR3 coding DNA: TGCAGCGTTAACGCAGGGTTTGGCTACACCTTC.

This chain connects TRBV25-1 to TRBJ2-5; the D is unclear. The germline gives CDR1 MGHDK, CDR2 SYGVNS. Trimming left V 1 base short and J 7 bases short, with 4 bases between. The CDR3 runs 11 residues. The CDR3 loop is CASSELGTQYF. The CDR3 DNA follows: TGTGCCAGCAGTGAATTAGGGACCCAGTACTTC. The complete variable domain, with remaining parts taken from reference TRBV25-1 and TRBJ2-5, reads EADIYQTPRYLVIGTGKKITLECSQTMGHDKMYWYQQDPGMELHLIHYSYGVNSTEKGDLSSESTVSRIRTEHFPLTLESARPSHTSQYLCASSELGTQYFGPGTRLLVL.

The V call is TRBV5-1, the J call TRBJ2-5, with D possibly TRBD1 on 5 matching bases. The germline CDR1 and CDR2 sequences are SGHRS and YFSETQ. CDR3 length equals 14 residues. Trimming took 1 base from V and 5 from J, leaving 12 bases between them. CDR3 sequence reads: CASSLSSGKETQYF. The CDR3 nucleotides read TGCGCCAGCAGCTTGAGTTCAGGGAAGGAGACCCAGTACTTC. Full variable domain (outside the CDR3, taken from reference TRBV5-1 and TRBJ2-5): KAGVTQTPRYLIKTRGQQVTLSCSPISGHRSVSWYQQTPGQGLQFLFEYFSETQRNKGNFPGRFSGRQFSNSRSEMNVSTLELGDSALYLCASSLSSGKETQYFGPGTRLLVL.

The table lists this clone with a few counts. The rearrangement uses TRBV5-1 and TRBJ1-1, with 8 bases fitting TRBD1. CDR1 is SGHRS and CDR2 is YFSETQ in the germline V gene. This CDR3 region has 16 residues. V lost 7 bases and J lost 2; bases outside the gene matches: 13. The CDR3 region is CASHLDGQGVNTEAFF. The CDR3 coding sequence is TGCGCCAGCCATTTAGATGGACAGGGAGTAAACACTGAAGCTTTCTTT.

V is TRBV27 and J is TRBJ1-5; TRBD1 is a possible D gene (6 bases). This CDR3 contains 15 residues. Germline V gene lookup returns CDR1 MNHEY and CDR2 SMNVEV (reference sequence). V was cut by 5 bases and J by 2 bases, with 13 bases left in between. CDR3: CASSTRWGRNQPQHF. Written as DNA, the CDR3 is TGTGCCAGCAGTACCCGTTGGGGGCGCAATCAGCCCCAGCATTTT.

The V call is TRBV6-5, the J call TRBJ1-2; D is undetermined. Germline CDR1 MNHEY, CDR2 SVGAGI. The CDR3 runs to 13 residues. V was trimmed by 2 bases and J by 4 bases, leaving 8 bases between them. In nucleotides, the CDR3 is TGTGCCAGCAGTTACGGCGACACCTATGGCTACACCTTC. Residues: CASSYGDTYGYTF.

The V and J genes are TRBV27 and TRBJ1-5; 12 nucleotides align to TRBD1. V shed 5 bases, J shed 1 base, and the junction held 9 bases outside the gene matches. This CDR3 contains 18 residues. The germline gives CDR1 MNHEY, CDR2 SMNVEV (reference sequence). For the CDR3, the DNA is TGTGCCAGCAGTCTATACGGGACAGGGGGCGGGAGCAATCAGCCCCAGCATTTT. This codes for CASSLYGTGGGSNQPQHF.

J is TRBJ2-3 and V is TRBV4-2, with D tentatively TRBD2 (5 bases). The CDR3 sequence is 17 residues long. The germline gives CDR1 LGHNA, CDR2 YNFKEQ. V gave up 1 base and J gave up 4 bases, with 18 bases separating them. CDR3 DNA: TGTGCCAGCAGCCAAGGGTGGCCCCGGGCGGAGGCAGATACGCAGTATTTT. It encodes CASSQGWPRAEADTQYF.